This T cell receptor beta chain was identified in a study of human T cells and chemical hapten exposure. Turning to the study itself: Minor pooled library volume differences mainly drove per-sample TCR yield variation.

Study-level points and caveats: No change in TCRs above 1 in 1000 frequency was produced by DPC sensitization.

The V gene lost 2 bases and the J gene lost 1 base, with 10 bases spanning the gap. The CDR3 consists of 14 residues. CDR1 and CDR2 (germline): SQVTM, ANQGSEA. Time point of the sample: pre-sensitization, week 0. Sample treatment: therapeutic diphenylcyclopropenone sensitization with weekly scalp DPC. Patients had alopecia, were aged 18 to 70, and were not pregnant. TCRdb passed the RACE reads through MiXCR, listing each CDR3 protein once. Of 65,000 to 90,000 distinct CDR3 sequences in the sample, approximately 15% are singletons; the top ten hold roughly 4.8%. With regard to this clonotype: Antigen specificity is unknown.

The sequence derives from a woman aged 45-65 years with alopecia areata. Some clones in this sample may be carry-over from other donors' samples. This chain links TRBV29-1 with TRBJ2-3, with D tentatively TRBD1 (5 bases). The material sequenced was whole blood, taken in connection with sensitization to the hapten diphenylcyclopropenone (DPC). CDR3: CSVEIARGTDTQYF. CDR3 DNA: TGCAGCGTTGAAATTGCCAGGGGCACAGATACGCAGTATTTT.